The clone carrying this T cell receptor beta chain was recorded once. Its antigen is not identified. The record originates from a study of T cell repertoires in ileal Crohn's disease. Findings and limits, study-wide: Clonal expansions were more frequent in active smokers than non-smokers at surgery. High-frequency clones were more common in sorted CD8 than CD4 cells.

Sequencing was performed with immunoSEQ multiplex PCR; in TCRdb, only in-frame clones are kept and a portion is missing. The sample includes 25,000 to 35,000 clones, around 80% of them seen just once. The sequence was obtained from an adult with Crohn's disease. Sequencing used ileal tissue.

CDR3 residues: CASSLARRSYEQYF. For the CDR3, the DNA is TGTGCCAGCAGCTTGGCCAGGCGATCCTACGAGCAGTACTTC. The rearrangement uses TRBV7-8 and TRBJ2-7; D is unresolved. V gave up 3 bases and J gave up 1 base, with 10 bases separating them. Germline CDR1 and CDR2: SGHVS and FQNEAQ. The CDR3 covers 14 residues. The full variable domain, in which reference TRBV7-8 and TRBJ2-7 provide the parts outside the CDR3, is GAGVSQSPRYKVAKRGQDVALRCDPISGHVSLFWYQQALGQGPEFLTYFQNEAQLDKSGLPSDRFFAERPEGSVSTLKIQRTQQEDSAVYLCASSLARRSYEQYFGPGTRLTVT.